These 17 T cell receptor beta chains were sequenced from one sample in a study of shared clonotypes between healthy human individuals. Profiling relied on immunoSEQ multiplex PCR, and the TCRdb table lists in-frame clones only, not all of them. The table lists approximately 2,300,000 clones, roughly 92% of them singletons. The sample taken for sequencing was naive CD4+ T cells from PBMCs. Stated subset: CD45RA+ positively selected. These receptors all come from a man between 18 and 29 years old in good health. Some clones in this sample may be carry-over from other donors' samples.

This clone was picked up one time. The CDR3 sequence: CASSRETGISYEQYF. CDR3 sequence (DNA): TGTGCCAGCAGTCGAGAGACAGGGATTTCCTACGAGCAGTACTTC. This rearrangement joins TRBV6-1 to TRBJ2-7; 7 nucleotides agree with TRBD1. Per germline, CDR1 MNHNS and CDR2 SASEGT. V shed 5 bases and J 1 base; nucleotides not matched to a gene: 8. The CDR3 spans 15 residues.

The J gene is TRBJ1-2, the V gene TRBV5-1; D is undetermined. CDR3 length equals 14 residues. The germline V gene encodes CDR1 SGHRS and CDR2 YFSETQ. The V end was cut by 4 bases, the J end by 0 bases, with 10 bases between. The CDR3 loop reads CASSPGLTNYGYTF. CDR3 DNA: TGCGCCAGCAGCCCGGGCCTCACTAACTATGGCTACACCTTC.

V usage is TRBV29-1 and J usage is TRBJ2-7, with D possibly matching TRBD2 (6 bases). The V gene's germline CDR1 is SQVTM and CDR2 ANQGSEA. The CDR3 runs 12 residues. The germline V and J ends were trimmed by 8 bases and 5 bases, with 16 bases remaining between them. The CDR3 loop reads CSFLSGFDEQYF. In DNA, the CDR3 is TGCAGCTTCCTTAGCGGCTTTGACGAGCAGTACTTC.

The chain is built from TRBV6-5 and TRBJ2-1; D uncertain. The CDR3 consists of 11 residues. CDR1 and CDR2 (germline): MNHEY, SVGAGI. The germline V and J ends were trimmed by 6 bases and 9 bases, with 9 bases remaining between them. This CDR3 is CASRQGSEQFF. Here the CDR3 DNA reads TGTGCCAGCAGGCAAGGATCTGAGCAGTTCTTC.

The chain joins TRBV2 to TRBJ2-1; TRBD2 agrees at 9 bases. The CDR3 loop spans 15 amino acids. Germline V gives CDR1 SNHLY, CDR2 FYNNEI. Trimming took 5 bases from V and 9 from J; bases not matched to a gene: 11. The CDR3 loop is CASSWREGLGTEQFF. Written as DNA, the CDR3 is TGTGCCAGCAGTTGGCGGGAGGGCCTAGGGACTGAGCAGTTCTTC.

Here the CDR3 DNA reads TGCGCCAGCAGCCCAGAGCCACTACCCTACGAGCAGTACTTC. This gives the protein CASSPEPLPYEQYF. The genes are TRBV4-1 and TRBJ2-7, with D unclear. This CDR3 is 14 amino acids long. From germline, CDR1 is MGHRA and CDR2 YSYEKL. Deletions cut 4 bases from V and 2 bases from J, with 12 bases between.

The rearrangement uses TRBV6-1 and TRBJ2-1; TRBD2 aligns across 15 bases. V lost 8 bases, J lost 15 bases, and 11 bases stayed unmatched. The CDR3 is 14 amino acids. Germline CDR1 reads MNHNS; CDR2 reads SASEGT. The CDR3 region has the DNA TGTGCCAGCCAACCGGGGACTAGCGGGAGGCCGGGGTTCTTC. As protein: CASQPGTSGRPGFF.

This rearrangement joins TRBV6-1 to TRBJ2-2; the D gene is possibly TRBD1 (5 bases). This CDR3 has 17 residues. Deletions cut 2 bases from V and 6 bases from J, with 19 bases between. Germline assignment: CDR1 MNHNS and CDR2 SASEGT. The CDR3 is CASSESSSYSGPGELFF. CDR3 bases: TGTGCCAGCAGTGAATCCAGCAGTTACTCAGGGCCCGGGGAGCTGTTTTTT.

This clone came up once. V and J are TRBV19 and TRBJ2-7; possible D gene TRBD1, 9 bases. The CDR3 is made up of 14 amino acids. Per the germline V gene, CDR1 is LNHDA and CDR2 is SQIVND (reference sequence). V shed 7 bases and J shed 5 bases, with 18 bases lying between them. CDR3 loop: CASNGRDRVNEQYF. The CDR3 coding sequence is TGTGCCAGTAACGGGAGGGACAGGGTAAACGAGCAGTACTTC.

The chain is built from TRBV5-1 and TRBJ2-3; tentative D call: TRBD2 (6 bases). Trimming pared 3 bases from V and 6 bases from J, leaving 14 bases between. Per germline, CDR1 SGHRS and CDR2 YFSETQ. The CDR3 length is 14 residues. The CDR3 reads CASSWDLLGDTQYF. The DNA for the CDR3 is TGCGCCAGCAGCTGGGACTTACTAGGGGATACGCAGTATTTT.

The V gene is TRBV2, the J gene TRBJ2-3, with 7 bases identical to TRBD2. After removal of 6 bases from V and 1 base from J, the junction contained 7 bases not matched to a gene. The CDR3 runs to 15 residues. The germline V gene encodes CDR1 SNHLY and CDR2 FYNNEI. The CDR3 loop reads CASSAQLAGTDTQYF. CDR3 in DNA: TGTGCCAGCAGCGCCCAGCTAGCGGGCACAGATACGCAGTATTTT.

The rearrangement joins TRBV18 to TRBJ1-1, with 7 bases identical to TRBD1. The J segment lost 4 bases and the V segment lost 6 bases, leaving 17 bases of the junction unmatched. CDR3 length: 17 residues. CDR1 and CDR2 (germline): KGHSH, LQKENI. The CDR3 DNA sequence: TGTGCCAGCTCGTACCTTCAGGACCCCTCAGGGGGCACTGAAGCTTTCTTT. This sequence encodes CASSYLQDPSGGTEAFF.

The rearrangement uses TRBV7-7 and TRBJ1-1; 7 bases fit TRBD1. The germline V gene has CDR1 SSHAT and CDR2 FNYEAQ (reference sequence). The ends lost 3 bases at V and 7 bases at J; junction bases unmatched: 5. CDR3 length: 13 residues. CDR3 loop: CASSLIRDSEAFF. Here the CDR3 DNA reads TGTGCCAGCAGCTTGATCCGGGACAGTGAAGCTTTCTTT.

In its sample, this clone was seen once. The chain employs TRBV6-6 and TRBJ2-3; D is perhaps TRBD1 (6 bases). The germline gives CDR1 MNHNY, CDR2 SVGAGI (reference sequence). This CDR3 is 14 amino acids long. The V gene lost 6 bases and the J gene lost 5 bases, with 15 bases spanning the gap. CDR3 nucleotides: TGTGCCAGCAGCCTCGGGACATATGGAGATACGCAGTATTTT. Encoded protein: CASSLGTYGDTQYF.

The rearrangement uses TRBV19 and TRBJ2-5; unclear D gene. Trimming removed 8 bases from V and 5 bases from J, with 6 bases in between. In germline, CDR1 is LNHDA, CDR2 SQIVND (reference sequence). This CDR3 region has 10 residues. CDR3 region: CASGWETQYF. CDR3 coding DNA: TGTGCCAGTGGGTGGGAGACCCAGTACTTC.

This clone was seen only a few times. The sample contains more than one DNA sequence encoding this CDR3. The V and J genes are TRBV5-4 and TRBJ2-5, with D possibly called TRBD1 or TRBD2 (5 bases each). This CDR3 has 13 residues. Germline assignment: CDR1 SGHNT and CDR2 YYREEE (reference sequence). Trimming shortened V by 4 bases and J by 2 bases, and 9 bases separated the two germline ends. The CDR3 DNA reads TGTGCCAGCAGCCGGGACCAACAAGAGACCCAGTACTTC. Protein: CASSRDQQETQYF.

V usage is TRBV6-5 and J usage is TRBJ2-7; 14 bases are shared with TRBD2. The germline V gene encodes CDR1 MNHEY and CDR2 SVGAGI. The CDR3 is made up of 16 amino acids. J was trimmed by 4 bases and V by 4 bases; bases with no gene match: 6. In nucleotides, the CDR3 is TGTGCCAGCAGTTCTGGGACTAGCGGGAGTTTATACGAGCAGTACTTC. It translates to CASSSGTSGSLYEQYF.